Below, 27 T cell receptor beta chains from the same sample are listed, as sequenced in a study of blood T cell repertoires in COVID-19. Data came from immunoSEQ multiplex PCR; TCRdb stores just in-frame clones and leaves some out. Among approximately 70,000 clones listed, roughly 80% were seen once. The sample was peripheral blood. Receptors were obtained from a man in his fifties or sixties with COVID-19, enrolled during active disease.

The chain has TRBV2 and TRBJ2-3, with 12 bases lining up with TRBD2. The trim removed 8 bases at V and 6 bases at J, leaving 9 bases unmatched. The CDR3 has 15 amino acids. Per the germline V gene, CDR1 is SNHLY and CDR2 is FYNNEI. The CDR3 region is CASDRTSGDKDTQYF. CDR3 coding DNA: TGTGCCAGCGACCGGACTAGCGGGGATAAGGATACGCAGTATTTT.

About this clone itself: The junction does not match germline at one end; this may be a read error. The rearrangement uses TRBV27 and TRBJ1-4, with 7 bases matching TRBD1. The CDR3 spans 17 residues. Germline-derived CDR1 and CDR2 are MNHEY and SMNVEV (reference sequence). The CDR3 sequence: CATSLSVVGDSNEKLFF. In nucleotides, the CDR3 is TGTGCCACCAGTTTATCGGTGGTAGGGGACAGTAATGAAAAACTGTTTTTT.

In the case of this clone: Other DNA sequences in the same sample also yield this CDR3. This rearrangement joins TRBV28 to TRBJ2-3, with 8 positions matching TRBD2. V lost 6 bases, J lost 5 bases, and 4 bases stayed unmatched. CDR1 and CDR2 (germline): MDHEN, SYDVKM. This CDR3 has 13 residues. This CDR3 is CASSLAGGDTQYF. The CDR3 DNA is TGTGCCAGCAGCCTGGCGGGGGGAGATACGCAGTATTTT.

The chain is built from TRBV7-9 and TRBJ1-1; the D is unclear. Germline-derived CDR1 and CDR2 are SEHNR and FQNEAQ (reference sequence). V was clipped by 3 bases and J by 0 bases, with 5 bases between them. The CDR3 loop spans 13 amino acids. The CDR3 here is CASSFRVNTEAFF. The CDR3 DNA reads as TGTGCCAGCAGCTTCCGAGTGAACACTGAAGCTTTCTTT. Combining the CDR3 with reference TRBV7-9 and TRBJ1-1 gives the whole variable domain DTGVSQNPRHKITKRGQNVTFRCDPISEHNRLYWYRQTLGQGPEFLTYFQNEAQLEKSRLLSDRFSAERPKGSFSTLEIQRTEQGDSAMYLCASSFRVNTEAFFGQGTRLTVV.

CDR3 sequence reads: CASSKRTPGNTIYF. The CDR3 DNA sequence: TGTGCCAGCAGCAAAAGGACACCAGGAAACACCATATATTTT. This chain connects TRBV21-1 to TRBJ1-3; TRBD1, the table's D call, lacks a check against the DNA. TRBV21-1 is a known pseudogene. CDR3 length: 14 amino acids.

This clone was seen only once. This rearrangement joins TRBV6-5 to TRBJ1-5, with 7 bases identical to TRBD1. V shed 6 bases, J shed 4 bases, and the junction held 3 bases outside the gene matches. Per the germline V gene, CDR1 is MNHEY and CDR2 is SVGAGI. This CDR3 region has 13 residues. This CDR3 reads CASRGTVNQPQHF. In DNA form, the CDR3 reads TGTGCCAGCAGGGGGACAGTAAATCAGCCCCAGCATTTT.

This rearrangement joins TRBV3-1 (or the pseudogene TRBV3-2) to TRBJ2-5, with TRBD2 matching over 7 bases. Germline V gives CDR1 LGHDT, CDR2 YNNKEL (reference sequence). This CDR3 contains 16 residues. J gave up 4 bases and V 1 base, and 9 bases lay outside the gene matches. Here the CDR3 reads CASSQVPGRIGETQYF. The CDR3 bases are TGTGCCAGCAGCCAAGTCCCCGGGAGGATCGGAGAGACCCAGTACTTC.

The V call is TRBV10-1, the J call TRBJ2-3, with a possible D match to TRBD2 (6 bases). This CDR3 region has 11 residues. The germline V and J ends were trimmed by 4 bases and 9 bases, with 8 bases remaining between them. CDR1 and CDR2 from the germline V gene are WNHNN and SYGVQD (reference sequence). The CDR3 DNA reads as TGCGCCAGCAGTGCGGGGGAGACGCAGTATTTT. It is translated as CASSAGETQYF.

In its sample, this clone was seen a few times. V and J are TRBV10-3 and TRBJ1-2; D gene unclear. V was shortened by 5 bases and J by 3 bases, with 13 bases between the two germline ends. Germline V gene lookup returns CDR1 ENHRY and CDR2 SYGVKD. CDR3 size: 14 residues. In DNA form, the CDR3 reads TGTGCCATCAGTCCCGCGGGCTTTGACTATGGCTACACCTTC. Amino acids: CAISPAGFDYGYTF.

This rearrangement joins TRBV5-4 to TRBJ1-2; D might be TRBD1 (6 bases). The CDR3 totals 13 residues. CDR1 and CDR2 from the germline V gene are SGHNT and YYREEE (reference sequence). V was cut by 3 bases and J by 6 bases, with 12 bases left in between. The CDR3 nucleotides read TGTGCCAGCAGCTCGGTCGAGGGGGATGGCTACACCTTC. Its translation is CASSSVEGDGYTF.

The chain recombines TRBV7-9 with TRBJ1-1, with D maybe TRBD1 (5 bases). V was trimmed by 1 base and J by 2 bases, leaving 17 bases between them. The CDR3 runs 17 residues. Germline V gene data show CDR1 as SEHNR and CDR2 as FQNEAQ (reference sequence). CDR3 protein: CASSLEDSRGGNTEAFF. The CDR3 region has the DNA TGTGCCAGCAGCTTAGAGGATTCGCGGGGGGGAAACACTGAAGCTTTCTTT.

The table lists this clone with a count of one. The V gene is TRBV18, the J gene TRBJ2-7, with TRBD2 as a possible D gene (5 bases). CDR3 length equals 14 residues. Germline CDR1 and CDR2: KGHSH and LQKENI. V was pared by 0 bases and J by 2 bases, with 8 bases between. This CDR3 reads CASSPPEGPYEQYF. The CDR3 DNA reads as TGTGCCAGCTCACCACCAGAGGGCCCCTACGAGCAGTACTTC.

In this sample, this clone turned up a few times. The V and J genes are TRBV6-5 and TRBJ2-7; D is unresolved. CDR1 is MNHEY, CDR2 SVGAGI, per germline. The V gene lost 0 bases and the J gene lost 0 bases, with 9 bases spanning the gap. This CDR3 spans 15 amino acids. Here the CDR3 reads CASSYSVGFSYEQYF. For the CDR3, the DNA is TGTGCCAGCAGTTACTCAGTCGGTTTCTCCTACGAGCAGTACTTC.

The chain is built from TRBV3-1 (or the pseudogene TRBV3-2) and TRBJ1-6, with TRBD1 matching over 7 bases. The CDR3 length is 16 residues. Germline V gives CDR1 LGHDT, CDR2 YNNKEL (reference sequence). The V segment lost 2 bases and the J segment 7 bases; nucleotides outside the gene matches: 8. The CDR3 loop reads CASSQTWDSLNSPLHF. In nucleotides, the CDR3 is TGTGCCAGCAGCCAAACGTGGGACAGTTTAAATTCACCCCTCCACTTT.

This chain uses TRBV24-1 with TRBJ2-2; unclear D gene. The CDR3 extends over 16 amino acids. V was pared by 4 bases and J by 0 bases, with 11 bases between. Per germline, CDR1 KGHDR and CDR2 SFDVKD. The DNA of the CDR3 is TGTGCCACCAGTGACCCTTCTAGGACGAACACCGGGGAGCTGTTTTTT. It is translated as CATSDPSRTNTGELFF.

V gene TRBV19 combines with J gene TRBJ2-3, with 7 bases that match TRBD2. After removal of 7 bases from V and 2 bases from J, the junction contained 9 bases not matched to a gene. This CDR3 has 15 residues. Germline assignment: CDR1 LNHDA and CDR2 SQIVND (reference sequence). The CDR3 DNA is TGTGCCAGTACCAAACTAGCGTCCTTCACAGATACGCAGTATTTT. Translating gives CASTKLASFTDTQYF. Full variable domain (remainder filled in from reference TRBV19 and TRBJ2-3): DGGITQSPKYLFRKEGQNVTLSCEQNLNHDAMYWYRQDPGQGLRLIYYSQIVNDFQKGDIAEGYSVSREKKESFPLTVTSAQKNPTAFYLCASTKLASFTDTQYFGPGTRLTVL.

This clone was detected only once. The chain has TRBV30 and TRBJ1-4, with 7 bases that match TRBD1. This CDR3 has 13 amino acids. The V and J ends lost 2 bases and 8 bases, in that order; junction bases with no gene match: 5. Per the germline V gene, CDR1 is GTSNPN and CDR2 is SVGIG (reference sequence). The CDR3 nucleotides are TGTGCCTGGAGTCGACAGGGTCTAGAAAAACTGTTTTTT. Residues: CAWSRQGLEKLFF.

DNA for the CDR3: TGTGCCAGCAGTTACTCGGACAGGAGACGGGGTGAGCAGTTCTTC. It specifies CASSYSDRRRGEQFF. The chain employs TRBV6-6 and TRBJ2-1, with TRBD1 matching 7 bases. The germline gives CDR1 MNHNY, CDR2 SVGAGI (reference sequence). V shed 0 bases, J shed 9 bases, and the junction held 8 bases outside the gene matches. The CDR3 is 15 residues long.

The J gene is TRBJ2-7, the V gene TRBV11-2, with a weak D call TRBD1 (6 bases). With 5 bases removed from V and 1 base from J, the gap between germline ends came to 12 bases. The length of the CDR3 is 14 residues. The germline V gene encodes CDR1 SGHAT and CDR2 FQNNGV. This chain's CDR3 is CASSEIRGSYEQYF. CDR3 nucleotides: TGTGCCAGCAGCGAAATAAGGGGGTCCTACGAGCAGTACTTC.

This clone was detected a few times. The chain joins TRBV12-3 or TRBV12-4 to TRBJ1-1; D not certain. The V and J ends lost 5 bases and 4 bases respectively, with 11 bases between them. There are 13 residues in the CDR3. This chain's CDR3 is CASSANLGTEAFF. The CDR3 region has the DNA TGTGCCAGCAGTGCCAACCTAGGCACTGAAGCTTTCTTT.

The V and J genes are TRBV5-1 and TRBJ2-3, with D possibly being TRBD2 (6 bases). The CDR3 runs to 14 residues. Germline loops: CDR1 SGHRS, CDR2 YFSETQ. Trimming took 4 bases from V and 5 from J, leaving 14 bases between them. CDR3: CASSPRLGGDTQYF. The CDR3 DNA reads TGCGCCAGCAGCCCAAGACTAGGAGGAGATACGCAGTATTTT.

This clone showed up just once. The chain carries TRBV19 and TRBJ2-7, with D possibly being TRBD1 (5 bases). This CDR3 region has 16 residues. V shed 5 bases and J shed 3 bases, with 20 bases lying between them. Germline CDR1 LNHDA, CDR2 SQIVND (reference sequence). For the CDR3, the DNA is TGTGCCAGTAGTCCCCCCGGAGCTCAGGGCCTCTACGAGCAGTACTTC. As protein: CASSPPGAQGLYEQYF.

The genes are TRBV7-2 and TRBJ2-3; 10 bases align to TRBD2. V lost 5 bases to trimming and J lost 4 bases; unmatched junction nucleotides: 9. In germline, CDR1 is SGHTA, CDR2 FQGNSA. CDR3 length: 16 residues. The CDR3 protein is CASSASLAGVADTQYF. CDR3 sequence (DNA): TGTGCCAGCAGCGCTAGCCTAGCGGGAGTGGCAGATACGCAGTATTTT.

CDR3 nucleotide sequence: TGTGCCACCAGTGCGGCGGGAGGGCCAGGCGAGACCCAGTACTTC. It is translated as CATSAAGGPGETQYF. The J gene is TRBJ2-5, the V gene TRBV24-1; 9 bases agree with TRBD2. From germline, CDR1 is KGHDR and CDR2 SFDVKD. V was pared by 5 bases and J by 5 bases, with 8 bases of the junction left unmatched. CDR3 length: 15 residues.

Here the CDR3 DNA reads TGTGCCAGCAGCTCCCGGGACTCCCCTCGCCAGCAGTACTTC. As protein: CASSSRDSPRQQYF. The chain recombines TRBV7-9 with TRBJ2-7; TRBD2 is a possible D gene (6 bases). The CDR3 runs 14 residues. Germline CDR1 and CDR2: SEHNR and FQNEAQ (reference sequence). The V end lost 4 bases, the J end lost 8 bases, and 18 bases lay between the germline ends.

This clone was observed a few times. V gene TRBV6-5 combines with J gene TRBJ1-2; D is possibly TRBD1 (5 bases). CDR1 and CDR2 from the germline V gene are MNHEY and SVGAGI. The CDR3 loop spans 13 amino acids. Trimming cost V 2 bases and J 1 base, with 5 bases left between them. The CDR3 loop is CASSYDSNYGYTF. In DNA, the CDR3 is TGTGCCAGCAGTTACGACAGTAACTATGGCTACACCTTC.

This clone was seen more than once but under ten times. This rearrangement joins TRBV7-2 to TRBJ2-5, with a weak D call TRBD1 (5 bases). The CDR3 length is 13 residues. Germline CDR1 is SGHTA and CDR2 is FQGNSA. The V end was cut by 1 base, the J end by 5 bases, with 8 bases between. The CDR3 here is CASSLGRVETQYF. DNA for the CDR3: TGTGCCAGCAGCTTAGGCAGGGTCGAGACCCAGTACTTC. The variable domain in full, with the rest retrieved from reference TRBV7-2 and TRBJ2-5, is GAGVSQSPSNKVTEKGKDVELRCDPISGHTALYWYRQSLGQGLEFLIYFQGNSAPDKSGLPSDRFSAERTGGSVSTLTIQRTQQEDSAVYLCASSLGRVETQYFGPGTRLLVL.